This T cell receptor beta chain originates from a study of cytomegalovirus exposure and HLA in healthy donors. Across the whole study: The Caucasian-associated ancestry cluster contained roughly four fifths of the approximately 400 genotyped donors.

Trimming cost V 1 base and J 5 bases, with 10 bases left between them. The CDR3 is 14 amino acids. Germline assignment: CDR1 SGDLS and CDR2 YYNGEE. This PCR relied on a set of 60 Vbeta primers and 13 Jbeta primers. The protocol was immunoSEQ multiplex PCR, while the TCRdb copy is restricted to in-frame clones and leaves out a portion. Among approximately 250,000 clones listed, more than 70% were seen once. Sequencing used PBMCs. This chain joins TRBV9 and TRBJ2-1; D possibly corresponds to TRBD2 (6 bases). This TCR was recovered from a boy younger than 18 in good health and CMV-seronegative. CDR3 coding DNA: TGTGCCAGCAGCGTAACCGGGGGAAACAATGAGCAGTTCTTC. Its translation: CASSVTGGNNEQFF. Using reference TRBV9 and TRBJ2-1 for the parts outside the CDR3, the full variable domain is DSGVTQTPKHLITATGQRVTLRCSPRSGDLSVYWYQQSLDQGLQFLIQYYNGEERAKGNILERFSAQQFPDLHSELNLSSLELGDSALYFCASSVTGGNNEQFFGPGTRLTVL.